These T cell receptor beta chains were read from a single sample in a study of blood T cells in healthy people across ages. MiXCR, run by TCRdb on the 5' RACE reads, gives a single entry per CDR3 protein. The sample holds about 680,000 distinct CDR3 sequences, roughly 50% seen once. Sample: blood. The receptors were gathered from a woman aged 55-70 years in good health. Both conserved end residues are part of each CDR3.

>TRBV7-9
CASGSITGPRIYGYTF
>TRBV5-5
CASSLEAGVGTYEQYF
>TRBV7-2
CASSLATSGRYEQYF
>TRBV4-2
CASSQVGVGNTIYF
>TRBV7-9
CASSSAPLGGNEQFF
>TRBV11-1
CASSLVNKGALGTEAFF
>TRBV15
CATSRDRVYAGYTF
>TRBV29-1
CSHSLSSYNEQFF
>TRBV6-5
CASSYSSRPLIYEQYF
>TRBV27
CASSPLAGVTDEQFF
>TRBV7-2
CASSPRGTGDEQFF
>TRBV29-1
CSANRGAETQYF
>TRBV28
CASSLGRTTSYEQYF
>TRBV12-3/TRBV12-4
CASSPLGLEADTQYF
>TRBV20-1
CSASLAGEYNEQFF
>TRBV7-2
CASSLAGQGNSPLHF
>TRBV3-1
CASSQRQARNEQFF
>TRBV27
CASSFVAGRETQYF
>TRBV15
CATSRKAKNIQYF
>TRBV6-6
CASSYGVEQAYEQYF
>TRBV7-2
CASSLVGQGLYEQYF
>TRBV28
CASQAGGGEQYF
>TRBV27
CASSWGLGETQYF
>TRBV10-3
CAIREPGTDKNIQYF
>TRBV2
CASKGGAGNEQFF
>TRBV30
CAWSLLTAPSRFF
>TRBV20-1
CSARDSGLNYGYTF
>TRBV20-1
CSAGGIRYSNQPQHF
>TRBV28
CASSQGLAGDVDTQYF
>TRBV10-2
CASGQTGEAQPQHF
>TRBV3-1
CASSQAGTDGRQYF
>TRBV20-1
CSARDSAGVEYEQYF
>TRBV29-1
CSVEYKTGYEQYF
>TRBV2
CASGEGGLGYEQYF
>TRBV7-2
CASSLRTGDTEAFF